This TCR beta chain was sequenced during a study of blood T cell repertoires in COVID-19. The wider study: Samples taken during acute and convalescent COVID-19 were collected in the United States, Italy and Spain. T cells, B-cell-depleted T cells, or PBMCs supplied cDNA or gDNA.

Germline CDR1 reads SGHNT; CDR2 reads YYREEE (reference sequence). The ends were cut back, 2 bases at V and 7 bases at J, with 10 bases in the middle. This CDR3 spans 14 amino acids. Per the original data handling: Reference gene primer amplification in the assay estimated nucleated cell counts. The table came from immunoSEQ multiplex PCR; TCRdb's copy has only in-frame clones and leaves some out. From that table come the V and J calls and clone size; the DNA was used to work out D and trimming. Of about 74,000 clones in the sample, roughly 80% were seen once. This clonotype was obtained from an elderly man with acute or convalescent COVID-19. V gene TRBV5-4 combines with J gene TRBJ1-6; D gene ambiguous. The specimen sequenced was peripheral blood. CDR3 coding DNA: TGTGCCAGCAGCTTAGGGTGGGAGAATTCACCCCTCCACTTT. Encoded protein: CASSLGWENSPLHF.